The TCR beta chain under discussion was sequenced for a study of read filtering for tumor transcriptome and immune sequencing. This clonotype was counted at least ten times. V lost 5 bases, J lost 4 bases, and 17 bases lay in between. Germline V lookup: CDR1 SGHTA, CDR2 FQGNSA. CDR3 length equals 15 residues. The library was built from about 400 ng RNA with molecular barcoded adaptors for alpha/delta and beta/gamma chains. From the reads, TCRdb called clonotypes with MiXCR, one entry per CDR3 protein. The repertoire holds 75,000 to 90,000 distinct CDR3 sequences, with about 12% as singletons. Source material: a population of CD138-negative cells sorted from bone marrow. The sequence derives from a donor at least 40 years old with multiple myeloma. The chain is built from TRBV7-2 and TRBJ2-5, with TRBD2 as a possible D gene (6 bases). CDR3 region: CASSNRDAGGETQYF. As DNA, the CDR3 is TGTGCCAGCAGCAACCGGGACGCCGGGGGAGAGACCCAGTACTTC.